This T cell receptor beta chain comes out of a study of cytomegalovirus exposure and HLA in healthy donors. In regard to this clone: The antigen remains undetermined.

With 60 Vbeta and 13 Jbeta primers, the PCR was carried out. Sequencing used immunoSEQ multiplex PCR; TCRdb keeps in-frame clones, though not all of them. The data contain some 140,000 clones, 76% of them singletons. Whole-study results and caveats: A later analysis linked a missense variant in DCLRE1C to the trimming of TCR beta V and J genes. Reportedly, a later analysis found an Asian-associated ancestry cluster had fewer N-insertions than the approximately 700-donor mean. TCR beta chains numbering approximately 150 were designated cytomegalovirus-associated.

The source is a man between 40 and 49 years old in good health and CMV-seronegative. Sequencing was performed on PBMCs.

The chain's CDR3 is CASSLATGPGELFF. The CDR3 DNA is TGCGCCAGCAGCTTGGCTACAGGGCCCGGGGAGCTGTTTTTT. V and J are TRBV5-1 and TRBJ2-2; D perhaps matches TRBD1 (6 bases). The CDR3 totals 14 residues. Per the germline V gene, CDR1 is SGHRS and CDR2 is YFSETQ. The ends were cut back, 0 bases at V and 6 bases at J, with 9 bases in the middle.